A single sample is the source of the 7 T cell receptor beta chains below, sequenced in a study of T cells after somatic rescue of genetic block. Data came from immunoSEQ multiplex PCR; TCRdb stores just in-frame clones and leaves some out. The top ten clones hold approximately 2.9% of a sample with 65,000 to 70,000 clones, just under 95% of them seen once. The specimen sequenced was peripheral blood mononuclear cells (PBMCs). Every receptor here comes from a man in his forties.

J is TRBJ2-3 and V is TRBV25-1; 9 bases align to TRBD2. The trim removed 1 base at V and 5 bases at J, leaving 10 bases unmatched. Germline V gene sequence: CDR1 MGHDK, CDR2 SYGVNS. This CDR3 spans 17 amino acids. CDR3: CASSELASGKYIDTQYF. The DNA for the CDR3 is TGTGCCAGCAGTGAATTGGCTAGCGGGAAATATATAGATACGCAGTATTTT.

This sequence joins TRBV19 and TRBJ2-2, with D tentatively TRBD2 (5 bases). Germline assignment: CDR1 LNHDA and CDR2 SQIVND (reference sequence). Trimming left V 4 bases short and J 6 bases short, with 9 bases between. This CDR3 is built from 13 residues. CDR3 sequence: CASSTWRAGELFF. For the CDR3, the DNA is TGTGCCAGTAGTACCTGGCGGGCCGGGGAGCTGTTTTTT. The full variable domain, with the rest looked up from reference TRBV19 and TRBJ2-2, is DGGITQSPKYLFRKEGQNVTLSCEQNLNHDAMYWYRQDPGQGLRLIYYSQIVNDFQKGDIAEGYSVSREKKESFPLTVTSAQKNPTAFYLCASSTWRAGELFFGEGSRLTVL.

On this clone: The junction departs from germline at one end; a sequencing error may be responsible. The chain combines TRBV6-1 with TRBJ2-7; TRBD1 or TRBD2 may be the D gene (6 bases each). The germline V gene has CDR1 MNHNS and CDR2 SASEGT. This CDR3 contains 13 residues. CDR3 DNA sequence: TGTGCCAGCACTGGCGGGACATCCTTCGAGCAGTACTTC. This encodes CASTGGTSFEQYF.

V usage is TRBV5-1 and J usage is TRBJ2-7; D might be TRBD1 (6 bases). Trimming left V 0 bases short and J 4 bases short, with 11 bases between. This CDR3 comprises 14 residues. Germline loops: CDR1 SGHRS, CDR2 YFSETQ. The chain's CDR3 is CASSLAGRGYEQYF. CDR3 in DNA: TGCGCCAGCAGCTTGGCTGGCAGGGGTTACGAGCAGTACTTC.

The CDR3: CASSPSGISYNEQFF. The CDR3 region has the DNA TGTGCCAGCTCACCTAGCGGGATCTCCTACAATGAGCAGTTCTTC. The chain uses TRBV18 and TRBJ2-1, with TRBD2 matching over 8 bases. This CDR3 spans 15 amino acids. CDR1 and CDR2 (germline): KGHSH, LQKENI. With 3 bases clipped from V and 0 bases from J, the junction kept 1 base outside the gene matches.

This clone came up a few times. The V gene is TRBV19, the J gene TRBJ1-2, with unresolved D. Germline V gene data show CDR1 as LNHDA and CDR2 as SQIVND (reference sequence). The CDR3 has 14 amino acids. The V and J ends lost 9 bases and 8 bases respectively, with 22 bases between them. DNA of the CDR3: TGTGCCAGCTCTCTGGTAGGGCAGTACCGCGGCTACACCTTC. Residues: CASSLVGQYRGYTF.

A single count supports this clone. This chain connects TRBV28 to TRBJ2-7; 8 bases match TRBD1. Unmatched junction bases numbered 8, after V lost 5 bases and J lost 5 bases. Germline V gene lookup returns CDR1 MDHEN and CDR2 SYDVKM. CDR3 size: 14 residues. CDR3 nucleotide sequence: TGTGCCAGCAGTCCTCCCCCGGGACAGGACGAGCAGTACTTC. Its protein is CASSPPPGQDEQYF.